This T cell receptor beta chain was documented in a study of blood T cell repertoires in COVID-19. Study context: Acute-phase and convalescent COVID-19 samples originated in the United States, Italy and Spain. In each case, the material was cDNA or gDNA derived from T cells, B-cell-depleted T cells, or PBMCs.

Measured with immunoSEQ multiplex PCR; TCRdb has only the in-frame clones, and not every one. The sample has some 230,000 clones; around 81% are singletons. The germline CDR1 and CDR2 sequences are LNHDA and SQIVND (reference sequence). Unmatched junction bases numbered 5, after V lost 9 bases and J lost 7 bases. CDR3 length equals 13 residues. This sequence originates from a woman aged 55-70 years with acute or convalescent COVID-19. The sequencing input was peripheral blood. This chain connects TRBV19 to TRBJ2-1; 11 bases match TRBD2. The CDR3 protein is CASSGTSGNEQFF. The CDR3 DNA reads TGTGCCAGCAGTGGGACTAGCGGTAATGAGCAGTTCTTC.